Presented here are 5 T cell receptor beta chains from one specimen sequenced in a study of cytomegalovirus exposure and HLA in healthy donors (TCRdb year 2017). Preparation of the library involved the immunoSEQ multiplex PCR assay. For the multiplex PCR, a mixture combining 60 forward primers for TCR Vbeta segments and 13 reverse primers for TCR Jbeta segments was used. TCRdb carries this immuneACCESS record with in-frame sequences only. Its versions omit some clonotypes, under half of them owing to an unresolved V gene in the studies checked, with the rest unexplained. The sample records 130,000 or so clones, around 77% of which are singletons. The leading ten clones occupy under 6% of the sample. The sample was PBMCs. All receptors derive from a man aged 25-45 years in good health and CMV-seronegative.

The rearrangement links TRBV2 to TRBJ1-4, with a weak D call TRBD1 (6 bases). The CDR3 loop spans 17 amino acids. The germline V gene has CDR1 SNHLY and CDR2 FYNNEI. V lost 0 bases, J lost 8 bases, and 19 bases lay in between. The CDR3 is CASSEARDRRYREKLFF. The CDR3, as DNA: TGTGCCAGCAGTGAAGCGCGTGACAGGCGCTATAGGGAAAAACTGTTTTTT.

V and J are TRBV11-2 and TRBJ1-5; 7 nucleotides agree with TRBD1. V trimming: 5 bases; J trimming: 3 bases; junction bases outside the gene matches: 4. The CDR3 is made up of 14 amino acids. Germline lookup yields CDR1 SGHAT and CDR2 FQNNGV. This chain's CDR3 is CASSPTGLNQPQHF. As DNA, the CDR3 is TGTGCCAGCAGCCCGACAGGGCTCAATCAGCCCCAGCATTTT.

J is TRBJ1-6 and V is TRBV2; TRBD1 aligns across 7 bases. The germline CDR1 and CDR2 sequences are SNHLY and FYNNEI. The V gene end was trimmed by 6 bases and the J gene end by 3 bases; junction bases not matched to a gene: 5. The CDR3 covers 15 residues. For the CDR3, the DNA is TGTGCCAGCAGGCCTGGACAGGACTATAATTCACCCCTCCACTTT. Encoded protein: CASRPGQDYNSPLHF. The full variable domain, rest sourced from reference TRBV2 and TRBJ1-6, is EPEVTQTPSHQVTQMGQEVILRCVPISNHLYFYWYRQILGQKVEFLVSFYNNEISEKSEIFDDQFSVERPDGSNFTLKIRSTKLEDSAMYFCASRPGQDYNSPLHFGNGTRLTVT.

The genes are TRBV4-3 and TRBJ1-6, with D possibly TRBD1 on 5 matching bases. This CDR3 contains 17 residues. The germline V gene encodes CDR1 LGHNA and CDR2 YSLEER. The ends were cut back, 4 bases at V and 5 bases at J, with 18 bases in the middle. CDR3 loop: CASSPGSGVVDNSPLHF. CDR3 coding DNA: TGCGCCAGCAGCCCTGGGTCGGGGGTTGTCGATAATTCACCCCTCCACTTT.

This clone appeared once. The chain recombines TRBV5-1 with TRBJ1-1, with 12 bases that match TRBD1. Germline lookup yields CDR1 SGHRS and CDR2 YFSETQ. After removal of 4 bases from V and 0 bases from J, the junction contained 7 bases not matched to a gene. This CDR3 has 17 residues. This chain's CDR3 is CASSRGTGGPMNTEAFF. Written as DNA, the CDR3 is TGCGCCAGCAGCCGTGGGACAGGGGGCCCTATGAACACTGAAGCTTTCTTT.